The next 14 T cell receptor beta chains were all read from a single sample in a study of blood T cell repertoires in COVID-19. Sequencing used immunoSEQ multiplex PCR; TCRdb keeps in-frame clones, though not all of them. The table shows approximately 98,000 clones, with more than 65% occurring only once. The sample consisted of peripheral blood. Receptors were obtained from a woman aged 80 or over with acute or convalescent COVID-19.

The V gene is TRBV19, the J gene TRBJ1-2, with a weak D call TRBD1 (6 bases). Trimming took off 6 bases at V and 5 bases at J, with 13 bases between the two ends. Germline V lookup: CDR1 LNHDA, CDR2 SQIVND (reference sequence). The CDR3 sequence is 13 residues long. The CDR3: CASSLTGSYGYTF. DNA for the CDR3: TGTGCCAGTAGCCTTACAGGGAGTTATGGCTACACCTTC.

The J gene is TRBJ1-2, the V gene TRBV11-2; perhaps TRBD1 as D (5 bases). Deletions cut 5 bases from V and 7 bases from J, with 17 bases between. The CDR3 sequence is 14 residues long. Germline V gene sequence: CDR1 SGHAT, CDR2 FQNNGV. The CDR3 region is CASSGGFPFGGYTF. CDR3 DNA: TGTGCCAGCAGCGGGGGGTTTCCCTTCGGTGGCTACACCTTC.

The chain employs TRBV28 and TRBJ2-2; TRBD1 agrees at 7 bases. V shed 7 bases and J 4 bases; nucleotides not matched to a gene: 18. CDR1 and CDR2 from the germline V gene are MDHEN and SYDVKM. The CDR3 is 18 residues long. For the CDR3, the DNA is TGTGCCAGCACCCTTGGGTGGGTTAGACAGGGAACCACCGGGGAGCTGTTTTTT. It yields the protein CASTLGWVRQGTTGELFF.

V and J are TRBV18 and TRBJ1-1, with a possible D match to TRBD1 (6 bases). This CDR3 is built from 14 residues. The germline gives CDR1 KGHSH, CDR2 LQKENI. V lost 0 bases, J lost 4 bases, and 9 bases lay in between. CDR3: CASSPPRGGTEAFF. CDR3 nucleotide sequence: TGTGCCAGCTCACCACCGAGGGGGGGCACTGAAGCTTTCTTT.

A few counts support this clone. The CDR3 reads CSASSFQGYTF. The CDR3 DNA is TGCAGTGCTAGTTCCTTCCAGGGCTACACCTTC. This sequence joins TRBV20-1 and TRBJ1-2, with unresolved D. Between the trimmed V and J ends, which lost 3 bases and 8 bases, there was a span of 10 bases. Germline V gene sequence: CDR1 DFQATT, CDR2 SNEGSKA (reference sequence). The CDR3 extends over 11 amino acids.

CDR3 nucleotides: TGTGCCAGCAGCCGCAGGTACAATGAGCAGTTCTTC. This translates into CASSRRYNEQFF. The chain employs TRBV7-2 and TRBJ2-1, with D unresolved. Germline V gene data show CDR1 as SGHTA and CDR2 as FQGNSA. V was cut by 5 bases and J by 4 bases, with 6 bases left in between. The CDR3 length is 12 residues.

V gene TRBV5-1 combines with J gene TRBJ1-2, with D possibly matching TRBD1 (6 bases). Germline V gene sequence: CDR1 SGHRS, CDR2 YFSETQ. The CDR3 spans 14 residues. V gave up 2 bases and J gave up 2 bases, with 10 bases separating them. This CDR3 is CASSFEGVNYGYTF. The CDR3 bases are TGCGCCAGCAGCTTTGAGGGGGTCAACTATGGCTACACCTTC.

This clone has just a few counts. The CDR3 protein is CASSSVGVNTEAFF. The CDR3 DNA follows: TGTGCCAGCAGCTCAGTCGGGGTGAACACTGAAGCTTTCTTT. The genes are TRBV5-4 and TRBJ1-1; no clear D gene. Germline values: CDR1 SGHNT, CDR2 YYREEE (reference sequence). V lost 3 bases and J 0 bases, leaving 9 bases between the germline ends. The CDR3 totals 14 residues.

This chain uses TRBV29-1 with TRBJ1-6; no clear D gene. This CDR3 has 15 residues. Trimming took off 4 bases at V and 0 bases at J, with 10 bases between the two ends. Germline loops: CDR1 SQVTM, CDR2 ANQGSEA. DNA of the CDR3: TGCAGCGTTGTGTTTGAGAGCTCCTATAATTCACCCCTCCACTTT. It translates to CSVVFESSYNSPLHF.

The J gene is TRBJ1-2, the V gene TRBV5-4, with D perhaps TRBD1 (6 bases). CDR1 SGHNT and CDR2 YYREEE come from the germline V gene (reference sequence). With 1 base removed from V and 1 base from J, the gap between germline ends came to 8 bases. The CDR3 has 14 residues. This chain's CDR3 is CASSLQGINYGYTF. The CDR3 bases are TGTGCCAGCAGCTTGCAGGGGATTAACTATGGCTACACCTTC.

The table lists this clone with a count of one. V and J are TRBV21-1 and TRBJ1-3; the D call of TRBD1 is as the table states it, not checked on the DNA. TRBV21-1 is shown as a pseudogene. This CDR3 is 16 amino acids long. The CDR3 DNA is TGTGCCAGCAGCGGCCGGGACAGGGGGTCTGGAAACACCATATATTTT. Translation gives CASSGRDRGSGNTIYF.

The chain links TRBV7-9 to TRBJ1-2; TRBD1 aligns across 9 bases. V was clipped by 2 bases and J by 6 bases; unmatched bases: 7. This CDR3 region has 15 residues. Germline CDR1 SEHNR, CDR2 FQNEAQ (reference sequence). For the CDR3, the DNA is TGTGCCAGCAGCTTATTTTCGTACAGGGGGCATGGCTACACCTTC. It translates to CASSLFSYRGHGYTF.

The chain uses TRBV28 and TRBJ1-1; a weak D match, TRBD1 (6 bases). The CDR3 runs 13 residues. Germline CDR1 reads MDHEN; CDR2 reads SYDVKM. Trimming cost V 10 bases and J 8 bases, with 20 bases left between them. The CDR3 DNA reads as TGTGCCACCTACCTCACAGGGTCGGGAGAAGCTTTCTTT. As protein: CATYLTGSGEAFF.

V usage is TRBV2 and J usage is TRBJ2-5; no firm D call. The germline V and J ends were trimmed by 1 base and 8 bases, with 8 bases remaining between them. Germline V lookup: CDR1 SNHLY, CDR2 FYNNEI. The CDR3 contains 12 residues. The CDR3 nucleotides read TGTGCCAGCAGTGAAGAGCGATCCACCCAGTACTTC. It encodes CASSEERSTQYF. The full variable domain, with the rest looked up from reference TRBV2 and TRBJ2-5, is EPEVTQTPSHQVTQMGQEVILRCVPISNHLYFYWYRQILGQKVEFLVSFYNNEISEKSEIFDDQFSVERPDGSNFTLKIRSTKLEDSAMYFCASSEERSTQYFGPGTRLLVL.